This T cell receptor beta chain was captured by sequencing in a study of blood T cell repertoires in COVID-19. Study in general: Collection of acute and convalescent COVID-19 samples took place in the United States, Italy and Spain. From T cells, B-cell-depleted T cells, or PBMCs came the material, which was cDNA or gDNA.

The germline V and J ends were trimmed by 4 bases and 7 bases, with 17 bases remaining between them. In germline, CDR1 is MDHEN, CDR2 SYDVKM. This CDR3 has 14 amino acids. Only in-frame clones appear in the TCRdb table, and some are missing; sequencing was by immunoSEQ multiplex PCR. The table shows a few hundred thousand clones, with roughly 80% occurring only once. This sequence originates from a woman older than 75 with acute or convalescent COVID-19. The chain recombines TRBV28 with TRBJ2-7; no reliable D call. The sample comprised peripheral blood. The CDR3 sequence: CASSSPSGSREQYF. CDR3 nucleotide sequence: TGTGCCAGCAGTTCCCCCTCGGGTTCTCGGGAGCAGTACTTC.